The clone carrying this T cell receptor beta chain was seen a single time. As yet, its antigen is unknown. The ends were cut back, 8 bases at V and 2 bases at J, with 19 bases in the middle. Germline CDR1 SNHLY, CDR2 FYNNEI. CDR3 length: 15 amino acids. Healthy adults negative for HIV, lacking recent acute infections or vaccinations, served as donors. The split of CD4+ cells yielded CD45RA+ naive and CD45RA-negative memory subsets. Assay: immunoSEQ multiplex PCR; the TCRdb copy retains only in-frame clones and omits some. The sample carries about 1,500,000 clones, roughly 96% recorded once. The sample belongs to a study of shared clonotypes between healthy human individuals. Study-wide results and caveats: Richness estimates generally favored naive over memory subsets. Despite large depth, rarefaction showed incomplete sorted-subset sequencing.

This TCR was sampled from a man in his thirties or forties in good health. The J gene is TRBJ2-7, the V gene TRBV2; tentatively, D is TRBD2 (6 bases). What was sequenced was naive CD4+ T cells sorted from blood. Described subset: CD45RA+ positively selected. CDR3 bases: TGTGCCAGCCGACCGGGACTGCCGGGGCCCTACGAGCAGTACTTC. This sequence encodes CASRPGLPGPYEQYF.